The rows below give T cell receptor beta chains drawn from one sample of a study of blood T cell repertoires in COVID-19. Repertoires were generated with immunoSEQ multiplex PCR, while TCRdb's copy carries only in-frame clones and drops some. The sample comprises approximately 300,000 clones, roughly 87% of which are singletons, and about 2% rests with the top ten. The source material was peripheral blood. The receptors come from a man between 18 and 35 years old with active or convalescent COVID-19. Each CDR3 is given with its conserved first and last residue. The D gene is left open where the match is weak. Only part of the rows carry a size: once, few, many, or a class if the clone is expanded.

TRBV7-8	.	14	TRBJ1-2	once	TGTGCCAGCAGCCCCGGCAGGGCTAACTATGGCTACACCTTC	CASSPGRANYGYTF
TRBV12-3/TRBV12-4	.	12	TRBJ2-2	.	TGTGCCAGCAGTTTTCCTACCGGGGAGCTGTTTTTT	CASSFPTGELFF
TRBV2	.	11	TRBJ1-2	.	TGTGCCAGCAAAAAGGGGCATGGCTACACCTTC	CASKKGHGYTF
TRBV11-2	TRBD1	15	TRBJ2-2	.	TGTGCCAGCAGCAAAACAGGGGTCAACACCGGGGAGCTGTTTTTT	CASSKTGVNTGELFF
TRBV5-1	TRBD2	14	TRBJ2-5	.	TGCGCCAGCAGCCCACTAGCGGGAGCAGAGACCCAGTACTTC	CASSPLAGAETQYF
TRBV12-5	.	15	TRBJ1-6	.	TGTGCTAGTGGGCCTCCCAGCTCCTATAATTCACCCCTCCACTTT	CASGPPSSYNSPLHF
TRBV3-1/TRBV3-2	.	19	TRBJ1-4	once	TGTGCCAGCAGCCAAGAGCTCGAGTCAGGGCTAGCAACTAATGAAAAACTGTTTTTT	CASSQELESGLATNEKLFF
TRBV7-8	.	13	TRBJ1-5	.	TGTGCCAGCAGCTTAGATCGGGATCAGCCCCAGCATTTT	CASSLDRDQPQHF
TRBV27	TRBD2	14	TRBJ2-7	.	TGTGCCAGCAGTCTTAGCGGGACCTCCTACGAGCAGTACTTC	CASSLSGTSYEQYF
TRBV28	TRBD2	16	TRBJ2-7	.	TGTGCCAGCAGTGCCGTCACTAGCGGGAGTCCTTACGAGCAGTACTTC	CASSAVTSGSPYEQYF
TRBV6-5	TRBD2	14	TRBJ2-3	many	TGTGCGACCTTGCTAGCGGGGGAGGCAGATACGCAGTATTTT	CATLLAGEADTQYF
TRBV19	.	15	TRBJ1-1	.	TGTGCCAGTAGTTCACAAACGAAAGGGGAATCTGAAGCTTTCTTT	CASSSQTKGESEAFF
TRBV13	.	12	TRBJ2-1	.	TGTGCCAGCAGCTTAGGGCAGGGCGAGCAGTTCTTC	CASSLGQGEQFF
TRBV1	.	18	TRBJ2-7	.	TGCACCAGCAGCCAAGATGGTCGGGCGGACAGGGACATCTTCGAGCAGTACTTC	CTSSQDGRADRDIFEQYF
TRBV11-2	.	13	TRBJ1-1	once	TGTGCCAGCAGCGCGGACAGGAACACTGAAGCTTTCTTT	CASSADRNTEAFF
TRBV28	.	16	TRBJ1-6	.	TGTGCCAGCAGTCAACAGGGAAGCTCCTATAATTCACCCCTCCACTTT	CASSQQGSSYNSPLHF
TRBV28	TRBD2	18	TRBJ2-3	once	TGTGCCAGCAGTAGGGGAACTAGCGGGAGACCGGGCACAGATACGCAGTATTTT	CASSRGTSGRPGTDTQYF
TRBV5-1	TRBD1	16	TRBJ2-7	.	TGCGCCAGCAGCTTGCAGGGGGCAGGGGTAACCTACGAGCAGTACTTC	CASSLQGAGVTYEQYF
TRBV24-1	TRBD1	14	TRBJ1-2	few	TGTGCCACCAGTGATTACAGGGGGCTCAGCGGCTACACCTTC	CATSDYRGLSGYTF
TRBV4-3	.	16	TRBJ1-4	.	TGCGCCAGCAGCCAAGGGCGTGGCGGGGGTAATGAAAAACTGTTTTTT	CASSQGRGGGNEKLFF
TRBV2	TRBD2	15	TRBJ2-1	.	TGTGCCACCAAAGAGAAGGGAGGGCCCTACAATGAGCAGTTCTTC	CATKEKGGPYNEQFF
TRBV7-2	.	14	TRBJ2-2	few	TGTGCCAGCAGCTACCGGTCGGGGACCGGGGAGCTGTTTTTT	CASSYRSGTGELFF
TRBV25-1	TRBD2	17	TRBJ2-1	.	TGTGCCAGCAGCCTAGAAAGAGCGGGAGGCTCCTACAATGAGCAGTTCTTC	CASSLERAGGSYNEQFF
TRBV16	TRBD1	12	TRBJ1-2	.	TGTGCCAGCAGCCTACAGGGGCATGGCTACACCTTC	CASSLQGHGYTF
TRBV19	.	14	TRBJ2-5	.	TGTGCCAGTATGGGAGTAGCGTCGGGAGAGACCCAGTACTTC	CASMGVASGETQYF
TRBV9	TRBD2	18	TRBJ2-1	.	TGTGCCAGCAGCGTAGCTCCGATTTATAGCGGGAGAAGGAATGAGCAGTTCTTC	CASSVAPIYSGRRNEQFF
TRBV19	.	14	TRBJ2-7	.	TGTGCCAGTAGTCCCCTCCAAGGGGGGGGCGAGCAGTACTTC	CASSPLQGGGEQYF
TRBV20-1	.	11	TRBJ2-5	.	TGCAGTGCTCGACAGGCAAGCGCCCAGTACTTC	CSARQASAQYF
TRBV4-2	.	16	TRBJ1-6	.	TGTGCCAGCAGCCAAGATCCGGGCAGGGATGTCTCACCCCTCCACTTT	CASSQDPGRDVSPLHF
TRBV11-1	.	15	TRBJ2-5	few	TGTGCCAGCAGCTTTACGGGACAAGGTGGAGAGACCCAGTACTTC	CASSFTGQGGETQYF
TRBV5-1	.	15	TRBJ2-6	many	TGCGCCAGCAGCCTCACAGGGACTGGGGCCAACGTCCTGACTTTC	CASSLTGTGANVLTF
TRBV11-2	.	17	TRBJ2-7	.	TGTGCCAGCAGCCAAATAACGGGACACCTGAACTCCTACGAGCAGTACTTC	CASSQITGHLNSYEQYF
TRBV6-5	.	15	TRBJ2-1	.	TGTGCCAGCAACGAAGGGGGACAAGTATACAATGAGCAGTTCTTC	CASNEGGQVYNEQFF
TRBV3-1/TRBV3-2	TRBD1	16	TRBJ1-6	.	TGTGCCAGCAGCCGAGAAGATCAGGGGGCTGACTCACCCCTCCACTTT	CASSREDQGADSPLHF
TRBV5-1	TRBD2	15	TRBJ2-2	.	TGCGCCAGCAGCTTGTTAGCAGCGGGAGACGGGGAGCTGTTTTTT	CASSLLAAGDGELFF
TRBV7-9	TRBD1	15	TRBJ1-2	.	TGTGCCAGCAGCTTAGGGGGACAGCAAAACTATGGCTACACCTTC	CASSLGGQQNYGYTF
TRBV9	TRBD2	17	TRBJ2-3	many	TGTGCCAGCAGCGTTAGCGGGAGGGCCGGGCGCACAGATACGCAGTATTTT	CASSVSGRAGRTDTQYF
TRBV5-1	.	15	TRBJ1-3	.	TGCGCCAGCAGCCAACAGGGTATAGGTGGAAACACCATATATTTT	CASSQQGIGGNTIYF
TRBV6-6	.	15	TRBJ2-4	many	TGTGCCAGCAGTTACCATGAGGAGGGAGGATGGATTCAGTACTTC	CASSYHEEGGWIQYF
TRBV10-1	.	14	TRBJ2-1	.	TGCGCCAGCAGTGAGTCGCGGACCTACAATGAGCAGTTCTTC	CASSESRTYNEQFF
TRBV7-2	TRBD2	15	TRBJ2-7	.	TGTGCCAGCAGTTCCTTCCCGGGACTAACCTTCGAGCAGTACTTC	CASSSFPGLTFEQYF
TRBV7-8	TRBD1	17	TRBJ1-1	.	TGTGCCAGCAGCGCACGTCCTCCCGGGGGGACAGGGGGCTCTGCTTTCTTT	CASSARPPGGTGGSAFF
TRBV18	.	16	TRBJ2-5	.	TGTGCCAGCTCACCACGTCTCCGCGACAGCGGGGAGACCCAGTACTTC	CASSPRLRDSGETQYF
TRBV6-5	.	14	TRBJ1-2	.	TGTGCCAGCAGCGCGGGACTTCGGGACTATGGCTACACCTTC	CASSAGLRDYGYTF
TRBV7-9	.	13	TRBJ2-1	.	TGTGCCAGCAGCTTACCCCAACCGGTTGAGCAGTTCTTC	CASSLPQPVEQFF
TRBV3-1/TRBV3-2	.	13	TRBJ2-5	.	TGTGCCAGCAGCCAAGGAGGGATCGAGACCCAGTACTTC	CASSQGGIETQYF
TRBV14	TRBD2	14	TRBJ2-3	.	TGTGCCAGCAGCCCGTCTAGCGGGGGGGATACGCAGTATTTT	CASSPSSGGDTQYF
TRBV15	.	17	TRBJ1-4	.	TGTGCCACCAGCAGAGAGGGGCGGCCTGCAACTAATGAAAAACTGTTTTTT	CATSREGRPATNEKLFF
TRBV5-1	TRBD1	14	TRBJ1-2	.	TGCGCCAGCAGCTGGGGACAGACAACTTATGGCTACACCTTC	CASSWGQTTYGYTF
TRBV2	.	15	TRBJ2-1	.	TGTGCCAGCAGCGCACCACAAGGGGCCTACAATGAGCAGTTCTTC	CASSAPQGAYNEQFF
TRBV29-1	TRBD2	14	TRBJ2-7	.	TGCAGCGTTACGGGGCTAGCGGGGGTTTTCGAGCAGTACTTC	CSVTGLAGVFEQYF
TRBV2	.	12	TRBJ2-3	.	TGTGCCACCGGGACAAGCACAGATACGCAGTATTTT	CATGTSTDTQYF
TRBV27	TRBD1	14	TRBJ1-6	.	TGTGCCAGCACCGGACAGGGGTTAAATTCACCCCTCCACTTT	CASTGQGLNSPLHF
TRBV20-1	.	15	TRBJ2-1	.	TGCAGTGCTAGTTCCCGCGGGGGCTACTACAATGAGCAGTTCTTC	CSASSRGGYYNEQFF